This T cell receptor beta chain stems from a study of blood T cell repertoires in COVID-19. The ends lost 6 bases at V and 2 bases at J; junction bases unmatched: 8. Looked up from germline, CDR1 is SGHRS and CDR2 is YFSETQ. The CDR3 contains 17 residues. TCRdb's table, derived via immunoSEQ multiplex PCR, lists solely in-frame clones and lacks some. The sample lists a few hundred thousand clones; 75% to 90% were seen once. This sequence joins TRBV5-1 and TRBJ2-3; 14 nucleotides line up with TRBD2. This receptor was identified in a woman aged 55-69 years with COVID-19, enrolled during active disease. Sequencing was performed on peripheral blood. The CDR3 coding sequence is TGCGCCAGCACCTCTCGGACTAGCGGGGGGTTCACAGATACGCAGTATTTT. Its protein product is CASTSRTSGGFTDTQYF.